This is a list of T cell receptor beta chains from one sample in a study of cytomegalovirus exposure and HLA in healthy donors. Measured with immunoSEQ multiplex PCR; TCRdb has only the in-frame clones, and not every one. The sample includes 150,000 to 200,000 clones, about 63% of them seen just once. The sample taken for sequencing was PBMCs. The receptors shown here come from a woman aged 40-49 years in good health and CMV-seropositive. The CDR3 runs from the conserved cysteine through the conserved F or W. Each record gives: V gene, clone size, J gene, D gene, CDR3 protein, CDR3 DNA. A D gene is named only where the DNA matches it firmly. A clone size is listed for some rows: how often the clone was seen (once, few, many), or a class if it is expanded.

v_gene: TRBV7-8
abundance: -
j_gene: TRBJ1-2
d_gene: -
CDR3aa: CASSLADPPRAGGYTF
CDR3nt: TGTGCCAGCAGCTTAGCGGACCCCCCCAGGGCAGGTGGCTACACCTTC

v_gene: TRBV10-3
abundance: -
j_gene: TRBJ2-2
d_gene: -
CDR3aa: CAIRDAQGKGGELFF
CDR3nt: TGTGCCATCAGAGACGCCCAGGGAAAGGGCGGGGAGCTGTTTTTT

v_gene: TRBV18
abundance: -
j_gene: TRBJ2-7
d_gene: -
CDR3aa: CASSRGPGHYEQYF
CDR3nt: TGTGCCAGCTCACGGGGTCCGGGACACTACGAGCAGTACTTC

v_gene: TRBV10-3
abundance: -
j_gene: TRBJ2-1
d_gene: -
CDR3aa: CAISGASLRNEQFF
CDR3nt: TGTGCCATCAGTGGGGCTAGCCTCCGGAATGAGCAGTTCTTC

v_gene: TRBV28
abundance: once
j_gene: TRBJ1-2
d_gene: -
CDR3aa: CASSLLPGDHGYTF
CDR3nt: TGTGCCAGCAGTCTCCTCCCAGGGGATCACGGCTACACCTTC

v_gene: TRBV6-5
abundance: few
j_gene: TRBJ1-6
d_gene: TRBD1
CDR3aa: CASSARQGVPSPLNF
CDR3nt: TGTGCCAGCAGTGCAAGACAGGGGGTTCCCTCACCCCTCAACTTT

v_gene: TRBV21-1
abundance: -
j_gene: TRBJ2-3
d_gene: -
CDR3aa: CASSVRETIGSSTDTQYF
CDR3nt: TGTGCCAGCAGCGTCCGGGAGACGATTGGATCTAGCACAGATACGCAGTATTTT

v_gene: TRBV18
abundance: -
j_gene: TRBJ1-2
d_gene: -
CDR3aa: CASSLDSSYGYTF
CDR3nt: TGTGCCAGCTCACTTGACTCCTCCTATGGCTACACCTTC

v_gene: TRBV28
abundance: -
j_gene: TRBJ2-5
d_gene: -
CDR3aa: CASTAGSQETQYF
CDR3nt: TGTGCCAGCACGGCGGGGTCCCAAGAGACCCAGTACTTC

v_gene: TRBV10-3
abundance: -
j_gene: TRBJ2-7
d_gene: -
CDR3aa: CAISERTDSYEQYF
CDR3nt: TGTGCCATCAGTGAGAGAACAGATTCCTACGAGCAGTACTTC

v_gene: TRBV6-1
abundance: -
j_gene: TRBJ1-6
d_gene: -
CDR3aa: CASSPRDTYNSPLHF
CDR3nt: TGTGCCAGCAGCCCCAGGGACACCTATAATTCACCCCTCCACTTT

v_gene: TRBV5-1
abundance: -
j_gene: TRBJ2-7
d_gene: -
CDR3aa: CASSLSTGYAYEQYF
CDR3nt: TGCGCCAGCAGCTTGTCTACAGGGTACGCCTACGAGCAGTACTTC

v_gene: TRBV19
abundance: few
j_gene: TRBJ2-1
d_gene: TRBD2
CDR3aa: CATKSGGTSYNEQFF
CDR3nt: TGTGCCACAAAAAGCGGGGGGACGAGCTACAATGAGCAGTTCTTC

v_gene: TRBV19
abundance: -
j_gene: TRBJ2-3
d_gene: TRBD2
CDR3aa: CASSITSGPLSSTDTQYF
CDR3nt: TGTGCCAGTAGTATAACTAGCGGACCGCTCTCCAGCACAGATACGCAGTATTTT

v_gene: TRBV2
abundance: few
j_gene: TRBJ1-6
d_gene: TRBD1
CDR3aa: CASSRQGPAGSYNSPLHF
CDR3nt: TGTGCCAGCAGTAGACAGGGGCCCGCAGGGTCCTATAATTCACCCCTCCACTTT

v_gene: TRBV7-2
abundance: -
j_gene: TRBJ1-1
d_gene: -
CDR3aa: CASSSTVNTEAFF
CDR3nt: TGTGCCAGCAGCTCTACCGTGAACACTGAAGCTTTCTTT

v_gene: TRBV23-1
abundance: -
j_gene: TRBJ2-7
d_gene: TRBD1
CDR3aa: CASSQDRVYEQYF
CDR3nt: TGCGCCAGCAGTCAGGACAGGGTCTACGAGCAGTACTTC

v_gene: TRBV9
abundance: -
j_gene: TRBJ2-7
d_gene: -
CDR3aa: CASSVGGDPTSYEQYF
CDR3nt: TGTGCCAGCAGCGTTGGCGGTGACCCAACCTCCTACGAGCAGTACTTC

v_gene: TRBV28
abundance: -
j_gene: TRBJ2-5
d_gene: -
CDR3aa: CASSFNRREETQYF
CDR3nt: TGTGCCAGCAGTTTTAATAGGAGAGAAGAGACCCAGTACTTC

v_gene: TRBV5-1
abundance: -
j_gene: TRBJ1-2
d_gene: TRBD1
CDR3aa: CASSRDRTNYGYTF
CDR3nt: TGCGCCAGCAGCCGGGACAGGACTAACTATGGCTACACCTTC

v_gene: TRBV6-6
abundance: -
j_gene: TRBJ2-7
d_gene: TRBD1
CDR3aa: CASRRTGGVYEQYF
CDR3nt: TGTGCCAGCAGACGGACAGGGGGCGTCTACGAGCAGTACTTC

v_gene: TRBV9
abundance: -
j_gene: TRBJ2-3
d_gene: TRBD2
CDR3aa: CASSVSSGRADTQYF
CDR3nt: TGTGCCAGCAGCGTATCAAGCGGGAGGGCAGATACGCAGTATTTT

v_gene: TRBV11-3
abundance: -
j_gene: TRBJ2-2
d_gene: -
CDR3aa: CASSLSFGPNTGELFF
CDR3nt: TGTGCCAGCAGCTTATCCTTCGGTCCGAACACCGGGGAGCTGTTTTTT

v_gene: TRBV19
abundance: -
j_gene: TRBJ2-5
d_gene: TRBD2
CDR3aa: CASSIGGGRETQYF
CDR3nt: TGTGCCAGTAGTATCGGGGGAGGGCGGGAGACCCAGTACTTC

v_gene: TRBV10-3
abundance: few
j_gene: TRBJ1-1
d_gene: TRBD1
CDR3aa: CAIRGQPLSTEAFF
CDR3nt: TGTGCCATCAGGGGACAGCCCCTAAGCACTGAAGCTTTCTTT

v_gene: TRBV2
abundance: -
j_gene: TRBJ1-2
d_gene: -
CDR3aa: CASVLRGGFLYGYTF
CDR3nt: TGTGCCAGCGTCTTGAGGGGAGGTTTTCTTTATGGCTACACCTTC

v_gene: TRBV5-4
abundance: -
j_gene: TRBJ1-2
d_gene: TRBD1
CDR3aa: CATYIRQGHYGYTF
CDR3nt: TGTGCCACCTATATAAGACAGGGACATTATGGCTACACCTTC

v_gene: TRBV4-2
abundance: once
j_gene: TRBJ2-2
d_gene: -
CDR3aa: CASSQDPHTNTGELFF
CDR3nt: TGTGCCAGCAGCCAAGATCCACACACGAACACCGGGGAGCTGTTTTTT

v_gene: TRBV10-3
abundance: -
j_gene: TRBJ2-7
d_gene: TRBD1
CDR3aa: CAISEDGTGVYEQYF
CDR3nt: TGTGCCATCAGTGAAGATGGGACAGGGGTCTACGAGCAGTACTTC

v_gene: TRBV29-1
abundance: -
j_gene: TRBJ2-7
d_gene: TRBD1
CDR3aa: CSVVGGYGSYEQYF
CDR3nt: TGCAGCGTCGTAGGGGGCTACGGCTCCTACGAGCAGTACTTC

v_gene: TRBV13
abundance: -
j_gene: TRBJ1-6
d_gene: TRBD1
CDR3aa: CASSPGQTGRNSPLHF
CDR3nt: TGTGCCAGCAGCCCAGGCCAGACAGGGAGGAATTCACCCCTCCACTTT

v_gene: TRBV6-6
abundance: -
j_gene: TRBJ2-1
d_gene: TRBD1
CDR3aa: CASRPTGGPYNEQFF
CDR3nt: TGTGCCAGCAGGCCAACAGGGGGCCCTTACAATGAGCAGTTCTTC

v_gene: TRBV10-3
abundance: once
j_gene: TRBJ1-3
d_gene: -
CDR3aa: CAISFTGDTIYF
CDR3nt: TGTGCCATCAGTTTCACAGGAGACACCATATATTTT

v_gene: TRBV15
abundance: -
j_gene: TRBJ1-2
d_gene: TRBD1
CDR3aa: CATRNPPGQGYAGYPF
CDR3nt: TGTGCCACCAGAAACCCTCCGGGACAGGGGTACGCTGGCTACCCCTTC

v_gene: TRBV29-1
abundance: -
j_gene: TRBJ1-1
d_gene: -
CDR3aa: CSVEQGRNTEAFF
CDR3nt: TGCAGCGTCGAACAGGGCAGGAACACTGAAGCTTTCTTT

v_gene: TRBV5-4
abundance: -
j_gene: TRBJ2-1
d_gene: TRBD2
CDR3aa: CASSLGTSGGYNEQFF
CDR3nt: TGTGCCAGCAGCTTGGGGACTAGCGGGGGGTACAATGAGCAGTTCTTC

v_gene: TRBV4-3
abundance: -
j_gene: TRBJ1-3
d_gene: -
CDR3aa: CASSQEHLSGNTIYF
CDR3nt: TGCGCCAGCAGCCAAGAACACCTCTCTGGAAACACCATATATTTT

v_gene: TRBV18
abundance: -
j_gene: TRBJ1-5
d_gene: -
CDR3aa: CASSPGLARNQPQHF
CDR3nt: TGTGCCAGCTCACCCGGCTTAGCCCGCAATCAGCCCCAGCATTTT

v_gene: TRBV18
abundance: once
j_gene: TRBJ1-1
d_gene: TRBD1
CDR3aa: CASSPTGQELNTEAFF
CDR3nt: TGTGCCAGCTCACCCACGGGACAGGAGCTGAACACTGAAGCTTTCTTT

v_gene: TRBV6-5
abundance: -
j_gene: TRBJ1-1
d_gene: TRBD1
CDR3aa: CASRGGTGGRTEAFF
CDR3nt: TGTGCCAGCAGGGGGGGTACAGGGGGACGGACTGAAGCTTTCTTT

v_gene: TRBV5-4
abundance: -
j_gene: TRBJ1-4
d_gene: TRBD1
CDR3aa: CASSLTQGATEKLFF
CDR3nt: TGTGCCAGCAGCTTGACCCAGGGGGCCACTGAAAAACTGTTTTTT

v_gene: TRBV2
abundance: -
j_gene: TRBJ2-3
d_gene: TRBD1
CDR3aa: CASRGTGGGTDTQYF
CDR3nt: TGTGCCAGCAGGGGGACAGGGGGCGGAACAGATACGCAGTATTTT

v_gene: TRBV13
abundance: few
j_gene: TRBJ1-2
d_gene: -
CDR3aa: CASSLGRDSPYTF
CDR3nt: TGTGCCAGCAGCCTCGGCCGGGACTCCCCGTACACCTTC

v_gene: TRBV7-3
abundance: -
j_gene: TRBJ2-5
d_gene: -
CDR3aa: CASSLMAWETQYF
CDR3nt: TGTGCCAGCAGCTTAATGGCCTGGGAGACCCAGTACTTC

v_gene: TRBV19
abundance: -
j_gene: TRBJ2-7
d_gene: TRBD2
CDR3aa: CASSGAGTSGRGAYEQYF
CDR3nt: TGTGCCAGTAGTGGCGCCGGGACTAGCGGGAGAGGAGCCTACGAGCAGTACTTC

v_gene: TRBV21-1
abundance: -
j_gene: TRBJ1-6
d_gene: -
CDR3aa: CASSKVLRGMVSPLHF
CDR3nt: TGTGCCAGCAGCAAAGTTCTAAGAGGTATGGTTTCACCCCTCCACTTT

v_gene: TRBV14
abundance: -
j_gene: TRBJ2-1
d_gene: -
CDR3aa: CASSHRLVVYNEQFF
CDR3nt: TGTGCCAGCAGCCATCGGCTAGTCGTCTACAATGAGCAGTTCTTC

v_gene: TRBV28
abundance: once
j_gene: TRBJ2-1
d_gene: -
CDR3aa: CASRASASRSYNEQFF
CDR3nt: TGTGCCAGCAGGGCCAGCGCGTCACGCTCCTACAATGAGCAGTTCTTC

v_gene: TRBV6-5
abundance: -
j_gene: TRBJ1-3
d_gene: -
CDR3aa: CASTLSSGNTIYF
CDR3nt: TGTGCCAGCACCCTTAGCTCTGGAAACACCATATATTTT

v_gene: TRBV15
abundance: few
j_gene: TRBJ2-5
d_gene: -
CDR3aa: CATSRDRGLRQETQYF
CDR3nt: TGTGCCACCAGCAGAGATCGCGGGCTTCGACAAGAGACCCAGTACTTC